The next 22 T cell receptor beta chains were all read from a single sample in a study of OX40 agonist ivuxolimab in advanced cancers. The assay was immunoSEQ multiplex PCR, and TCRdb's table has in-frame clones only and misses some. The sample yields some 45,000 clones, around 83% seen once. Sequencing used CD4+ or CD8+ T cells sorted from blood, obtained in a trial of the OX40 agonist ivuxolimab. These TCRs come from an adult with an advanced solid tumor such as melanoma, head and neck, liver or kidney cancer.

The J gene is TRBJ1-5, the V gene TRBV28, with D maybe TRBD1 (5 bases). CDR3 size: 14 residues. Trimming left V 5 bases short and J 4 bases short, with 12 bases between. Per germline, CDR1 MDHEN and CDR2 SYDVKM. The CDR3 sequence: CASSPWGSNQPQHF. Here the CDR3 DNA reads TGTGCCAGCAGTCCCTGGGGCTCAAATCAGCCCCAGCATTTT.

The chain links TRBV14 to TRBJ1-2; 8 positions match TRBD1. V lost 0 bases to trimming and J lost 4 bases; unmatched junction nucleotides: 4. CDR3 length: 15 residues. Germline V lookup: CDR1 SGHDN, CDR2 FVKESK. CDR3 region: CASSQDRDRSYGYTF. In DNA form, the CDR3 reads TGTGCCAGCAGCCAAGACCGGGACAGGAGCTATGGCTACACCTTC.

The rearrangement uses TRBV27 and TRBJ1-1, with TRBD1 identical over 9 bases. Germline V gene data show CDR1 as MNHEY and CDR2 as SMNVEV (reference sequence). V dropped 5 bases and J dropped 7; count of bases not matched to a gene: 14. This CDR3 is 16 amino acids long. The CDR3 protein is CASSPWDRAPSGEAFF. The CDR3 bases are TGTGCCAGCAGTCCATGGGACAGGGCGCCTTCTGGTGAAGCTTTCTTT.

The chain carries TRBV11-3 and TRBJ2-1, with TRBD2 matching 8 bases. CDR1 and CDR2 from the germline V gene are SGHNT and YENEEA. V lost 4 bases to trimming and J lost 4 bases; unmatched junction nucleotides: 6. CDR3 length equals 15 residues. The CDR3 coding sequence is TGTGCCAGCAGCTCTTACCGCGGGGGGTACAATGAGCAGTTCTTC. The encoded protein is CASSSYRGGYNEQFF.

This chain uses TRBV2 with TRBJ1-1; possibly TRBD1 for D (6 bases). Trimming pared 0 bases from V and 5 bases from J, leaving 16 bases between. The CDR3 is made up of 16 amino acids. Per the germline V gene, CDR1 is SNHLY and CDR2 is FYNNEI. CDR3 region: CASSEALLGRGTEAFF. The CDR3 DNA sequence: TGTGCCAGCAGTGAAGCGCTTCTTGGGAGGGGGACTGAAGCTTTCTTT.

This clone was seen a single time. The rearrangement joins TRBV13 to TRBJ1-1; D is unresolved. V shed 6 bases and J shed 0 bases, with 14 bases lying between them. CDR1 and CDR2 from the germline V gene are PRHDT and FYEKMQ (reference sequence). The CDR3 runs 15 residues. The CDR3 here is CASSYSRVMNTEAFF. Here the CDR3 DNA reads TGTGCCAGCAGTTACTCAAGGGTCATGAACACTGAAGCTTTCTTT.

The V gene is TRBV6-6, the J gene TRBJ1-3; D ambiguous. Germline CDR1 and CDR2: MNHNY and SVGAGI (reference sequence). This CDR3 comprises 14 residues. Trimming shortened V by 0 bases and J by 4 bases, and 7 bases separated the two germline ends. CDR3 residues: CASSYSQVGNTIYF. The CDR3 region has the DNA TGTGCCAGCAGTTACTCCCAAGTGGGAAACACCATATATTTT.

Written as DNA, the CDR3 is TGTGCCAGCAAACAACCGGGACAGGTTGTTTACGAGCAGTACGTC. It translates to CASKQPGQVVYEQYV. The chain uses TRBV19 and TRBJ2-7; 8 nucleotides agree with TRBD1. Germline values: CDR1 LNHDA, CDR2 SQIVND (reference sequence). After removal of 9 bases from V and 4 bases from J, the junction contained 14 bases not matched to a gene. There are 15 residues in the CDR3.

The V gene is TRBV4-1, the J gene TRBJ1-3; 10 bases line up with TRBD1. The CDR3 loop spans 14 amino acids. V was pared by 3 bases and J by 6 bases, with 2 bases of the junction left unmatched. The V gene's germline CDR1 is MGHRA and CDR2 YSYEKL. The CDR3, as DNA: TGCGCCAGCAGCCAGGGACAGGGGCCAAACACCATATATTTT. Translating it yields CASSQGQGPNTIYF.

The gene calls are TRBV7-8 and TRBJ1-5; perhaps TRBD1 as D (6 bases). The V gene lost 5 bases and the J gene lost 2 bases, with 13 bases spanning the gap. The CDR3 consists of 15 residues. CDR1 SGHVS and CDR2 FQNEAQ come from the germline V gene. In DNA, the CDR3 is TGTGCCAGCAGCCAAGATCGACAGGGCAATCAGCCCCAGCATTTT. Residues: CASSQDRQGNQPQHF.

This clone has only a few counts. The chain joins TRBV14 to TRBJ1-2; D ambiguous. The CDR3 is 13 amino acids. CDR1 and CDR2 from the germline V gene are SGHDN and FVKESK. Trimming removed 4 bases at V and 7 bases at J, with 13 bases between. The CDR3 region is CASSPLPRFGYTF. As DNA, the CDR3 is TGTGCCAGCAGCCCACTCCCCCGGTTTGGCTACACCTTC.

The rearrangement uses TRBV7-2 and TRBJ2-2; D unclear. V gave up 4 bases and J gave up 2 bases, with 20 bases separating them. Germline V CDR1 and CDR2: SGHTA, FQGNSA. CDR3 length: 18 amino acids. CDR3 amino acids: CASSSETYRASNTGELFF. DNA for the CDR3: TGTGCCAGCAGCTCAGAGACTTACCGGGCTTCCAACACCGGGGAGCTGTTTTTT.

The chain couples TRBV11-2 to TRBJ1-1; tentatively, D is TRBD1 (5 bases). Germline loops: CDR1 SGHAT, CDR2 FQNNGV. CDR3 length equals 13 residues. The V gene lost 5 bases and the J gene lost 4 bases, with 11 bases spanning the gap. This CDR3 reads CASSQGSGTEAFF. The DNA for the CDR3 is TGTGCCAGCAGCCAGGGATCGGGCACTGAAGCTTTCTTT.

The chain employs TRBV15 and TRBJ1-1, with TRBD1 matching over 8 bases. The V segment lost 8 bases and the J segment 3 bases; nucleotides outside the gene matches: 8. This CDR3 has 14 amino acids. Looked up from germline, CDR1 is LNHNV and CDR2 is YYDKDF (reference sequence). CDR3 sequence: CATSWTGTYTEAFF. The CDR3 nucleotides are TGTGCCACCTCCTGGACAGGGACGTACACTGAAGCTTTCTTT.

The V gene is TRBV27, the J gene TRBJ1-1; the D is unclear. The CDR3 is 13 amino acids. V was pared by 1 base and J by 6 bases, with 9 bases between. In germline, CDR1 is MNHEY, CDR2 SMNVEV (reference sequence). The CDR3 DNA reads as TGTGCCAGCAGTTTATTCTCAGGAGCTGAAGCTTTCTTT. It translates to CASSLFSGAEAFF.

The table lists this clone with a few counts. The chain couples TRBV10-3 to TRBJ1-5, with D uncertain. Trimming took 10 bases from V and 3 from J, leaving 4 bases between them. This CDR3 contains 10 residues. The germline gives CDR1 ENHRY, CDR2 SYGVKD. DNA of the CDR3: TGTGCCAGCTACAATCAGCCCCAGCATTTT. It yields the protein CASYNQPQHF.

V usage is TRBV28 and J usage is TRBJ2-7, with TRBD2 matching 15 bases. The CDR3 is 16 amino acids. CDR1 is MDHEN and CDR2 is SYDVKM in the germline V gene. With V trimmed by 2 bases and J by 5 bases, 4 bases remained unmatched. The DNA of the CDR3 is TGTGCCAGCAGTTTAGGACTAGCGGGGGGGCCTAACGAGCAGTACTTC. Translating it yields CASSLGLAGGPNEQYF.

V gene TRBV9 combines with J gene TRBJ1-1; D is undetermined. Germline lookup yields CDR1 SGDLS and CDR2 YYNGEE. V dropped 7 bases and J dropped 1 base, with 11 bases sitting between them. The CDR3 extends over 13 amino acids. The CDR3 protein is CASGLGTNTEAFF. The CDR3 region has the DNA TGTGCCAGCGGGCTAGGAACGAACACTGAAGCTTTCTTT.

V gene TRBV19 combines with J gene TRBJ2-7; 8 bases are shared with TRBD1. Germline-derived CDR1 and CDR2 are LNHDA and SQIVND (reference sequence). This CDR3 comprises 13 residues. Trimming cost V 6 bases and J 2 bases; bases outside gene matches: 3. CDR3 loop: CASSRQGTYEQYF. In DNA, the CDR3 is TGTGCCAGTAGCCGACAGGGGACCTACGAGCAGTACTTC.

The chain links TRBV9 to TRBJ2-7; D perhaps matches TRBD2 (9 bases). Germline V gene data show CDR1 as SGDLS and CDR2 as YYNGEE. V was trimmed by 3 bases and J by 0 bases, leaving 25 bases between them. The CDR3 extends over 19 amino acids. This CDR3 is CASSDRQGPSGDFSYEQYF. The CDR3 DNA is TGTGCCAGCAGCGATCGACAGGGGCCTAGCGGGGATTTCTCCTACGAGCAGTACTTC.

The chain employs TRBV4-1 and TRBJ2-2, with no clear D. CDR3 length: 16 residues. Between the trimmed V and J ends, which lost 0 bases and 2 bases, there was a span of 10 bases. The germline gives CDR1 MGHRA, CDR2 YSYEKL. The CDR3 DNA reads as TGCGCCAGCAGCCAAGAGGACGGAGTTAACACCGGGGAGCTGTTTTTT. It encodes CASSQEDGVNTGELFF.

The chain uses TRBV10-2 and TRBJ2-7; D perhaps matches TRBD1 (5 bases). From germline, CDR1 is WSHSY and CDR2 SAAADI. This CDR3 spans 13 amino acids. V lost 2 bases to trimming and J lost 3 bases, with 8 bases between them. The CDR3 spells CASSEAGIYEQYV. The CDR3 region has the DNA TGCGCCAGCAGTGAGGCAGGGATCTACGAGCAGTACGTC.